This paragraph reports one TCR beta chain. The antigen is undetermined. This clone may be a read error of a much larger clone one base away. The ends lost 7 bases at V and 8 bases at J; junction bases unmatched: 19. The CDR3 totals 15 residues. Germline V gives CDR1 DFQATT, CDR2 SNEGSKA (reference sequence). Uncontrolled infection, other autoimmune disease, pregnancy or lactation excluded patients. This entry comes from a study of T cells in Graves' hyperthyroidism and ophthalmopathy. Study observations and caveats: Blood also showed most of the thyroid clonotypes that were expanded above 0.001.

RNA transcripts provided the source from which TCR beta CDR3 regions were amplified. Carried out on the TCR CDR3, a first-round RT-PCR used the HTBI primer set. One entry per CDR3 protein, called by TCRdb with MiXCR from the multiplex PCR reads. The table shows hundreds of thousands of distinct CDR3 sequences, with roughly 46% occurring only once. The TCR was taken from an adult man with Graves' disease, either hyperthyroidism or ophthalmopathy (not recorded which). Sequenced sample: peripheral blood or thyroid tissue (not recorded which). The V call is TRBV20-1, the J call TRBJ1-2; 7 bases map to TRBD1. The CDR3 spells CSGSNPRQGVSGYTF. Written as DNA, the CDR3 is TGCAGTGGTAGTAATCCGAGACAGGGCGTCAGCGGCTACACCTTC.